These 26 T cell receptor beta chains originate from one sample sequenced in a study of blood T cell repertoires in COVID-19. Clones were sequenced by immunoSEQ multiplex PCR, and TCRdb holds only the in-frame ones, with some missing. The sample shows about 190,000 clones, 89% of them seen only once. Sequenced material: peripheral blood. These receptors were collected from a man aged 40-49 years with acute or convalescent COVID-19.

The chain links TRBV9 to TRBJ2-5, with 13 bases aligning to TRBD2. The CDR3 loop spans 16 amino acids. Losses at the gene ends were 3 bases for V and 2 bases for J; bases not matched to a gene: 4. In germline, CDR1 is SGDLS, CDR2 YYNGEE. As DNA, the CDR3 is TGTGCCAGCAGCGACGCGACTAGCGGGGGGCAAGAGACCCAGTACTTC. It yields the protein CASSDATSGGQETQYF.

The table lists this clone with a count of one. The chain combines TRBV5-4 with TRBJ1-2; TRBD1 might be the D (6 bases). Trimming removed 4 bases from V and 7 bases from J, with 14 bases in between. This CDR3 contains 13 residues. The germline V gene has CDR1 SGHNT and CDR2 YYREEE (reference sequence). The CDR3 loop reads CASSLTGLSGYTF. The CDR3 DNA follows: TGTGCCAGCAGCCTCACAGGGCTGAGTGGCTACACCTTC.

CDR3 coding DNA: TGTGCCAGCAGTTCAAACAGGGGGTATAGCAATCAGCCCCAGCATTTT. This gives the protein CASSSNRGYSNQPQHF. The gene calls are TRBV2 and TRBJ1-5, with 8 bases aligning to TRBD1. Germline CDR1 reads SNHLY; CDR2 reads FYNNEI. The CDR3 totals 16 residues. The J segment lost 0 bases and the V segment lost 5 bases, leaving 6 bases of the junction unmatched.

The chain recombines TRBV7-6 with TRBJ2-7; 9 bases align to TRBD1. CDR3 size: 15 residues. Trimming at V came to 0 bases and at J to 7 bases, leaving 7 bases not matched to a gene. CDR1 and CDR2 (germline): SGHVS, FNYEAQ. The CDR3 DNA is TGTGCCAGCAGCTTAGCCGGGACAGGGTTAGGGGAGCAGTACTTC. It is translated as CASSLAGTGLGEQYF.

The chain carries TRBV30 and TRBJ1-1; TRBD1 might be the D (5 bases). Germline V gene lookup returns CDR1 GTSNPN and CDR2 SVGIG (reference sequence). The V gene lost 0 bases and the J gene lost 5 bases, with 13 bases spanning the gap. The CDR3 is 14 amino acids. The CDR3 is CAWSVRQGGTEAFF. The DNA for the CDR3 is TGTGCCTGGAGTGTCAGGCAGGGAGGGACTGAAGCTTTCTTT. Variable domain in full (rest from reference TRBV30 and TRBJ1-1): SQTIHQWPATLVQPVGSPLSLECTVEGTSNPNLYWYRQAAGRGLQLLFYSVGIGQISSEVPQNLSASRPQDRQFILSSKKLLLSDSGFYLCAWSVRQGGTEAFFGQGTRLTVV.

The chain carries TRBV28 and TRBJ1-3; the D is unclear. The CDR3 totals 13 residues. CDR1 and CDR2 (germline): MDHEN, SYDVKM. Trimming took 5 bases from V and 4 from J, leaving 9 bases between them. The CDR3 DNA sequence: TGTGCCAGCAGTCTCGCGGAGGGAAACACCATATATTTT. Protein: CASSLAEGNTIYF.

The gene calls are TRBV4-3 and TRBJ2-7, with a possible D match to TRBD2 (5 bases). Germline assignment: CDR1 LGHNA and CDR2 YSLEER. This CDR3 has 13 residues. The V end was cut by 4 bases, the J end by 3 bases, with 10 bases between. CDR3: CASSPWAGYEQYF. Here the CDR3 DNA reads TGCGCCAGCAGCCCGTGGGCGGGCTACGAGCAGTACTTC.

About this clone itself: Since no conserved phenylalanine or tryptophan closes the CDR3, a read error is the likely cause. The DNA is omitted, as the CDR3 cannot be located on it reliably, and the CDR3 follows TCRdb's listing. This chain links TRBV25-1 with TRBJ1-1; the table calls TRBD1, which could not be checked here. In germline, CDR1 is MGHDK, CDR2 SYGVNS. The CDR3 contains 12 residues when both ends are counted. CDR3 in amino acids: CASSDNHSGNRI.

The chain combines TRBV5-4 with TRBJ2-5; possibly TRBD1 for D (5 bases). The CDR3 covers 13 residues. Trimming took off 4 bases at V and 4 bases at J, with 11 bases between the two ends. From germline, CDR1 is SGHNT and CDR2 YYREEE (reference sequence). CDR3 sequence (DNA): TGTGCCAGCAGCCCGGACATGCGAGAGACCCAGTACTTC. Protein: CASSPDMRETQYF. Full variable domain (missing parts from reference TRBV5-4 and TRBJ2-5): ETGVTQSPTHLIKTRGQQVTLRCSSQSGHNTVSWYQQALGQGPQFIFQYYREEENGRGNFPPRFSGLQFPNYSSELNVNALELDDSALYLCASSPDMRETQYFGPGTRLLVL.

The chain is built from TRBV10-3 and TRBJ2-1; TRBD1 might be the D (6 bases). The germline gives CDR1 ENHRY, CDR2 SYGVKD. Trimming cost V 0 bases and J 8 bases, with 14 bases left between them. The CDR3 is 15 residues long. CDR3 loop: CAISESGTGSDEQFF. CDR3 DNA: TGTGCCATCAGTGAGTCAGGTACAGGGTCTGATGAGCAGTTCTTC.

The chain couples TRBV19 to TRBJ2-7; 10 nucleotides align to TRBD1. The junction had 7 bases not matched to a gene; V was cut back by 5 bases and J by 3 bases. This CDR3 has 15 amino acids. The germline V gene encodes CDR1 LNHDA and CDR2 SQIVND (reference sequence). The CDR3 spells CASSLGDRGIYEQYF. The CDR3 DNA sequence: TGTGCCAGTAGTTTGGGGGACAGGGGAATCTACGAGCAGTACTTC.

J is TRBJ2-7 and V is TRBV7-2; 7 bases fit TRBD1. Trimming took 5 bases from V and 2 from J; bases not matched to a gene: 15. This CDR3 has 17 residues. Germline-derived CDR1 and CDR2 are SGHTA and FQGNSA. In DNA form, the CDR3 reads TGTGCCAGCAGCGCCGCGGAAACTACAGGGGACCCCTACGAGCAGTACTTC. This encodes CASSAAETTGDPYEQYF.

The chain recombines TRBV6-1 with TRBJ2-1; 11 nucleotides align to TRBD1. The CDR3 sequence is 19 residues long. Germline V gives CDR1 MNHNS, CDR2 SASEGT. Trimming at V came to 0 bases and at J to 8 bases, leaving 15 bases not matched to a gene. For the CDR3, the DNA is TGTGCCAGCAGTGAAGCCTTACGTAGGACCGGGACAGGGGGTCATGAGCAGTTCTTC. Translated: CASSEALRRTGTGGHEQFF.

The chain combines TRBV6-5 with TRBJ1-1; no reliable D call. Germline lookup yields CDR1 MNHEY and CDR2 SVGAGI. The CDR3 spans 13 residues. The V and J ends lost 6 bases and 3 bases respectively, with 11 bases between them. For the CDR3, the DNA is TGTGCCAGCAGCCTAGAGGTTTACACTGAAGCTTTCTTT. Protein: CASSLEVYTEAFF.

The rearrangement joins TRBV4-1 to TRBJ1-1, with D unresolved. The CDR3 extends over 12 amino acids. CDR1 MGHRA and CDR2 YSYEKL come from the germline V gene. V lost 4 bases and J lost 10, with 13 bases in between. The DNA of the CDR3 is TGCGCCAGCAGCCCCTCCTCGGAGGTAGCTTTCTTT. This translates into CASSPSSEVAFF.

CDR3 sequence (DNA): TGTGCCAGCAGCTTATTTAGCGGGGGGGCCTACTACAATGAGCAGTTCTTC. Translated, it gives CASSLFSGGAYYNEQFF. V and J are TRBV7-9 and TRBJ2-1; 11 bases match TRBD2. CDR1 and CDR2 (germline): SEHNR, FQNEAQ (reference sequence). The CDR3 is 17 amino acids. The V gene end was trimmed by 2 bases and the J gene end by 3 bases; junction bases not matched to a gene: 6.

CDR3 nucleotide sequence: TGTGCCTGGAACCCGGGACAACCTGGCGACACTGAAGCTTTCTTT. Translated, it gives CAWNPGQPGDTEAFF. The J gene is TRBJ1-1, the V gene TRBV30, with D possibly matching TRBD1 (6 bases). V gave up 4 bases and J gave up 3 bases, with 18 bases separating them. This CDR3 region has 15 residues. Germline CDR1 reads GTSNPN; CDR2 reads SVGIG (reference sequence).

The rearrangement uses TRBV7-2 and TRBJ1-2; 7 positions agree with TRBD1. Per the germline V gene, CDR1 is SGHTA and CDR2 is FQGNSA. CDR3 length equals 14 residues. The V gene end was trimmed by 1 base and the J gene end by 9 bases; junction bases not matched to a gene: 8. This CDR3 is CASSLEAGGLSYTF. DNA of the CDR3: TGTGCCAGCAGCTTAGAGGCAGGGGGGCTGAGCTACACCTTC.

The rearrangement links TRBV11-2 to TRBJ1-1, with D hard to call. The CDR3 spans 12 residues. Germline CDR1 and CDR2: SGHAT and FQNNGV. The V end was cut by 5 bases, the J end by 0 bases, with 4 bases between. The CDR3 protein is CASSQMNTEAFF. CDR3 bases: TGTGCCAGCAGCCAAATGAACACTGAAGCTTTCTTT.

The chain carries TRBV12-3 or TRBV12-4 and TRBJ1-2; D not certain. Trimming shortened V by 3 bases and J by 5 bases, and 7 bases separated the two germline ends. The CDR3 loop spans 12 amino acids. As DNA, the CDR3 is TGTGCCAGCAGTTTCGGCGGTTATGGCTACACCTTC. As protein: CASSFGGYGYTF.

The gene calls are TRBV5-1 and TRBJ1-6; a possible D gene is TRBD1 (5 bases). The CDR3 runs 15 residues. Germline CDR1 and CDR2: SGHRS and YFSETQ. V gave up 1 base and J gave up 5 bases, with 10 bases separating them. The DNA for the CDR3 is TGCGCCAGCAGCTTGTCGACAGCGAATAATTCACCCCTCCACTTT. This translates into CASSLSTANNSPLHF.

The chain links TRBV7-9 to TRBJ1-3; 8 bases map to TRBD1. The CDR3 is 15 amino acids. Trimming removed 4 bases from V and 5 bases from J; junction bases left unmatched: 7. CDR1 and CDR2 (germline): SEHNR, FQNEAQ (reference sequence). The DNA for the CDR3 is TGTGCCAGCAGCTACCGGACAGGGATTAGAAACACCATATATTTT. This gives the protein CASSYRTGIRNTIYF.

As to this clone: The junction does not match germline at one end; this may be a read error. The CDR3 sequence is CASSLGLQETQYF. In nucleotides, the CDR3 is TGTGCTAGCAGCTTAGGTCTCCAAGAGACCCAGTACTTC. The chain joins TRBV7-7 to TRBJ2-5; D ambiguous. Germline assignment: CDR1 SSHAT and CDR2 FNYEAQ (reference sequence). The CDR3 is 13 residues long.

V is TRBV30 and J is TRBJ2-1, with 12 bases matching TRBD2. The V gene's germline CDR1 is GTSNPN and CDR2 SVGIG (reference sequence). The CDR3 sequence is 16 residues long. Unmatched junction bases numbered 3, after V lost 2 bases and J lost 1 base. The CDR3 bases are TGTGCCTGGAGTCCGACTAGCGGGGGTTCCTACAATGAGCAGTTCTTC. Translated, it gives CAWSPTSGGSYNEQFF.

The chain employs TRBV29-1 and TRBJ2-1; 8 bases match TRBD1. Germline V gene data show CDR1 as SQVTM and CDR2 as ANQGSEA. Trimming took 5 bases from V and 0 from J; bases not matched to a gene: 12. CDR3 size: 17 residues. The CDR3 loop reads CSVPGQGLPSSYNEQFF. In DNA, the CDR3 is TGCAGCGTTCCCGGACAGGGCCTCCCGAGCTCCTACAATGAGCAGTTCTTC.

This chain connects TRBV10-2 to TRBJ2-2; 8 bases line up with TRBD2. J was trimmed by 6 bases and V by 4 bases; bases with no gene match: 19. The CDR3 runs 19 residues. Germline assignment: CDR1 WSHSY and CDR2 SAAADI. CDR3 residues: CASSGGAGLGDFSPGELFF. In nucleotides, the CDR3 is TGCGCCAGCAGTGGGGGGGCGGGACTAGGGGATTTTTCTCCCGGGGAGCTGTTTTTT.